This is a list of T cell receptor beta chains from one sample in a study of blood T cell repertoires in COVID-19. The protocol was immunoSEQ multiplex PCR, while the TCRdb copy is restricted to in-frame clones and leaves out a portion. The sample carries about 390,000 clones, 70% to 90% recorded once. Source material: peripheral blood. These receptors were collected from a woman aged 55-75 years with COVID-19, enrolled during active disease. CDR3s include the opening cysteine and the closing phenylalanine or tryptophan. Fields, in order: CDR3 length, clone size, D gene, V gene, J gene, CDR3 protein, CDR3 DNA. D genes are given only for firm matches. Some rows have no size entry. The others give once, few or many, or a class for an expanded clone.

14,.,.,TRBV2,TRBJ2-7,CASSVLGSSYEQYF,TGTGCCAGCAGCGTACTTGGTAGCTCCTACGAGCAGTACTTC
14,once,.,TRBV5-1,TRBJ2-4,CASKEGTVKNIQYF,TGCGCCAGCAAGGAGGGGACCGTAAAAAACATTCAGTACTTC
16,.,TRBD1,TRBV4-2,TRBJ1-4,CASSQEWDRGSEKLFF,TGTGCCAGCAGCCAAGAATGGGACAGGGGGAGTGAAAAACTGTTTTTT
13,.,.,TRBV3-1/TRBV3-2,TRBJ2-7,CASSGGAGYEQYF,TGTGCCAGCAGCGGGGGGGCCGGCTACGAGCAGTACTTC
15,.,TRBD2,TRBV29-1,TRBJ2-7,CSVEVRGVRSYEQYF,TGCAGCGTTGAAGTGCGGGGGGTACGCTCCTACGAGCAGTACTTC
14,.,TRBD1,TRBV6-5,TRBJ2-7,CASSSGTGGYEQYF,TGTGCCAGCAGCTCCGGGACAGGGGGATATGAGCAGTACTTC
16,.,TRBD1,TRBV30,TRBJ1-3,CAWSRAGGLYGNTIYF,TGTGCCTGGAGCAGGGCAGGGGGTCTGTATGGAAACACCATATATTTT
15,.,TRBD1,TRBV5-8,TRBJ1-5,CASSFGDRIAQPQHF,TGTGCCAGCAGCTTCGGGGACAGGATAGCTCAGCCCCAGCATTTT
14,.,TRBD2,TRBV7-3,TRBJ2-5,CASSLGLAEETQYF,TGTGCCAGCAGCTTAGGTCTAGCGGAAGAGACCCAGTACTTC
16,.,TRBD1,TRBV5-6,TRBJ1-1,CASSLVAGGALTEAFF,TGTGCCAGCAGCTTGGTTGCAGGGGGCGCGTTGACTGAAGCTTTCTTT
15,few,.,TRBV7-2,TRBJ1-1,CASSLIDRMNTEAFF,TGTGCCAGCAGCTTAATCGACAGAATGAACACTGAAGCTTTCTTT
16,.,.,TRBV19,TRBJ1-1,CATRRGPAGRDTEAFF,TGTGCCACCAGACGAGGGCCAGCGGGGAGGGACACTGAAGCTTTCTTT
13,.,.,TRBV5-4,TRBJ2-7,CASSRGSSYEQYF,TGTGCCAGCAGCCGAGGTAGCTCCTACGAGCAGTACTTC
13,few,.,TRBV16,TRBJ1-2,CASSQSQDYGYTF,TGTGCCAGCAGCCAATCACAGGACTATGGCTACACCTTC
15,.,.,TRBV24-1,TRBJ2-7,CATSDRAGALYEQYF,TGTGCCACCAGTGATCGGGCAGGGGCCCTCTACGAGCAGTACTTC
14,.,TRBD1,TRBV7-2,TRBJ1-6,CASSLDWTGPPLHF,TGTGCCAGCAGCTTAGATTGGACAGGGCCACCCCTCCACTTT
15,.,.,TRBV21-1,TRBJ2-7,CASSRPRRQFYEQYF,TGTGCCAGCAGCAGACCCCGGCGACAGTTCTACGAGCAGTACTTC
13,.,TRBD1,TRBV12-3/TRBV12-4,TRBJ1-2,CASTLQGGYGYTF,TGTGCCAGCACCTTACAGGGGGGCTATGGCTACACCTTC
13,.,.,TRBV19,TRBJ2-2,CASSMGLPGELFF,TGTGCCAGTAGTATGGGACTGCCCGGGGAGCTGTTTTTT
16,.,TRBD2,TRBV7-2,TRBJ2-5,CASSFAPTSGVETQYF,TGTGCCAGCAGCTTCGCCCCGACTAGCGGGGTAGAGACCCAGTACTTC
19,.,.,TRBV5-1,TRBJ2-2,CASSLVLGGVGHNFGELFF,TGCGCCAGCAGCTTGGTGCTGGGCGGGGTCGGGCACAATTTCGGGGAGCTGTTTTTT
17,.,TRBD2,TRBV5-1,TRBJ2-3,CASSWGGHQGATDTQYF,TGCGCCAGCAGCTGGGGGGGTCATCAGGGAGCCACAGATACGCAGTATTTT
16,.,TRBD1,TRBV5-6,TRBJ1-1,CASSYPGQGLNTEAFF,TGTGCCAGCAGCTACCCGGGACAGGGGCTTAACACTGAAGCTTTCTTT
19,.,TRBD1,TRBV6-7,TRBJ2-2,CASSYPMGFGQGGTGELFF,TGTGCCAGCAGTTACCCGATGGGCTTTGGACAGGGAGGCACCGGGGAGCTGTTTTTT
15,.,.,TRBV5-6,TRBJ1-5,CASSLGPVSNQPQHF,TGTGCCAGCAGCTTGGGTCCGGTTAGCAATCAGCCCCAGCATTTT
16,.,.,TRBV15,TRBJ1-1,CATSRPPRSSETEAFF,TGTGCCACCAGCAGACCTCCCAGAAGTTCAGAAACTGAAGCTTTCTTT
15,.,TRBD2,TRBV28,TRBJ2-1,CASSLGGGPHNEQFF,TGTGCCAGCAGTTTAGGGGGGGGACCGCACAATGAGCAGTTCTTC
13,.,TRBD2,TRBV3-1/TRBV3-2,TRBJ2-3,CASSSSGTDTQYF,TGTGCCAGCAGCTCTAGCGGAACAGATACGCAGTATTTT
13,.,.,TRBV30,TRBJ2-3,CAWSVLVTDTQYF,TGTGCCTGGAGTGTACTCGTCACAGATACGCAGTATTTT
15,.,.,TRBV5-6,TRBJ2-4,CASSLEQAPKNIQYF,TGTGCCAGCAGCTTGGAGCAGGCTCCTAAAAACATTCAGTACTTC
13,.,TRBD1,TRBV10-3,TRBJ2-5,CATEGQGQETQYF,TGTGCCACCGAGGGACAGGGGCAAGAGACCCAGTACTTC
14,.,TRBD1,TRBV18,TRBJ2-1,CASSPGTGDNEQFF,TGTGCCAGCTCACCAGGGACAGGGGACAATGAGCAGTTCTTC
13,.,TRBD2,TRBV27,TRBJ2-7,CASSPRTSYEQYF,TGTGCCAGCAGTCCCCGGACTAGCTACGAGCAGTACTTC
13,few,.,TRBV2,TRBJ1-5,CASTLTGVQPQHF,TGTGCCAGCACCCTGACAGGCGTGCAGCCCCAGCATTTT
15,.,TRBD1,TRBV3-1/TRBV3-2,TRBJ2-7,CASSQATGEPYEQYF,TGTGCCAGCAGCCAAGCGACAGGGGAGCCCTACGAGCAGTACTTC
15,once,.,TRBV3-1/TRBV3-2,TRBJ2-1,CASSHRDSTYNEQFF,TGTGCCAGCAGCCATCGTGACAGCACCTACAATGAGCAGTTCTTC
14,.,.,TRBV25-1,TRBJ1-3,CASSEAGVGNTIYF,TGTGCCAGCAGTGAAGCAGGGGTTGGAAACACCATATATTTT